This TCR beta chain is from a study of cytomegalovirus exposure and HLA in healthy donors. The CDR3 runs 13 residues. Germline CDR1 is SQVTM and CDR2 is ANQGSEA. Trimming stripped 3 bases from V and 5 bases from J, with 13 bases between. The PCR was carried out with 60 Vbeta primers and 13 Jbeta primers. Some clones are missing from TCRdb's copy, which holds only in-frame ones; the method was immunoSEQ multiplex PCR. The table shows fewer than 45,000 clones, with 90% to 95% occurring only once. V is TRBV29-1 and J is TRBJ2-5, with D tentatively TRBD2 (7 bases). The sequencing input was PBMCs. The receptor was isolated from a woman between 18 and 30 years old in good health and CMV-seronegative. CDR3 in DNA: TGCAGCGTTGATGGGGGGGCTGGGGAGACCCAGTACTTC. This sequence encodes CSVDGGAGETQYF.